The sample holds one count of the clone carrying this TCR beta chain. Its antigen is still unknown. A much larger clone lies one base from this, so it may be a read error. RNA transcripts yielded amplified TCR beta CDR3 regions. Primed by the HTBI set, a first-round RT-PCR was run on the TCR CDR3. MiXCR was run by TCRdb on the multiplex PCR reads, yielding one entry per CDR3 protein. The sample holds 540,000 or so distinct CDR3 sequences, roughly 46% seen once. Uncontrolled infection, other autoimmune disease, pregnancy or lactation disqualified patients from enrolment. This entry comes from a study of T cells in Graves' hyperthyroidism and ophthalmopathy. Study-wide findings and caveats: Using 13 V-J features, a model discriminated ophthalmopathy from stable hyperthyroidism.

The CDR3 sequence is 13 residues long. Germline assignment: CDR1 MGHRA and CDR2 YSYEKL. Trimming cost V 6 bases and J 1 base, with 10 bases left between them. The rearrangement links TRBV4-1 to TRBJ2-7; the D is unclear. Sequencing was done on a sample of peripheral blood or thyroid tissue (not recorded which). The origin of this receptor is an adult woman with Graves' disease, either hyperthyroidism or ophthalmopathy (not recorded which). The CDR3 DNA follows: TGCGCCAGCAGTAAAGGGATTTCCTACGAGCAGTACTTC. It codes for CASSKGISYEQYF.